This section outlines one T cell receptor (beta chain) sequence together with its context. Data came from immunoSEQ multiplex PCR; TCRdb stores just in-frame clones and leaves some out. The sample lists fewer than 90,000 clones, 80% to 95% occurring once. This record comes from a study of T cell changes during pregnancy in multiple sclerosis. CDR3 length equals 15 residues. Looked up from germline, CDR1 is SEHNR and CDR2 is FQNEAQ (reference sequence). V lost 5 bases to trimming and J lost 2 bases; unmatched junction nucleotides: 7. The rearrangement links TRBV7-9 to TRBJ2-3; 7 nucleotides line up with TRBD2. The clonotype comes from a female donor in good health, enrolled as a control in a pregnancy study. This specimen was peripheral blood, taken in the third trimester of pregnancy. This CDR3 reads CASSPREGFTDTQYF. As DNA, the CDR3 is TGTGCCAGCAGCCCGAGGGAGGGATTCACAGATACGCAGTATTTT.